These 30 T cell receptor beta chains were all obtained from the same sample, sequenced in a study of blood T cell repertoires in COVID-19. Clones were read by immunoSEQ multiplex PCR, and TCRdb kept only the in-frame ones, dropping some. The table lists under 200,000 clones, roughly 84% of them singletons. Sequenced sample: peripheral blood. All receptors derive from a woman aged 80 or older with acute or convalescent COVID-19.

The chain has TRBV6-5 and TRBJ2-6, with D tentatively TRBD2 (6 bases). With 3 bases removed from V and 1 base from J, the gap between germline ends came to 10 bases. The CDR3 totals 16 residues. CDR1 MNHEY and CDR2 SVGAGI come from the germline V gene. The CDR3 here is CASSYLGSSGANVLTF. The CDR3 nucleotides are TGTGCCAGCAGTTATCTCGGGAGTTCTGGGGCCAACGTCCTGACTTTC.

This clone has only a few counts. The chain links TRBV9 to TRBJ1-2, with 8 bases matching TRBD1. The CDR3 loop spans 15 amino acids. CDR1 is SGDLS, CDR2 YYNGEE, per germline. V was clipped by 0 bases and J by 4 bases; unmatched bases: 5. The CDR3 is CASSVVGTGFYGYTF. CDR3 nucleotide sequence: TGTGCCAGCAGCGTAGTAGGGACAGGCTTCTATGGCTACACCTTC. Together with reference TRBV9 and TRBJ1-2, the CDR3 gives the full variable domain: DSGVTQTPKHLITATGQRVTLRCSPRSGDLSVYWYQQSLDQGLQFLIQYYNGEERAKGNILERFSAQQFPDLHSELNLSSLELGDSALYFCASSVVGTGFYGYTFGSGTRLTVV.

This chain joins TRBV5-1 and TRBJ1-2, with a tentative D call TRBD1 (6 bases). The CDR3 extends over 13 amino acids. The V and J ends lost 4 bases and 3 bases respectively, with 10 bases between them. Germline assignment: CDR1 SGHRS and CDR2 YFSETQ. The CDR3 protein is CASSRDTDYGYTF. The CDR3 bases are TGCGCCAGCAGCCGGGACACGGACTATGGCTACACCTTC.

The J gene is TRBJ1-1, the V gene TRBV6-5; unclear D gene. The CDR3 is 15 residues long. Trimming cost V 0 bases and J 4 bases, with 12 bases left between them. Germline V gene lookup returns CDR1 MNHEY and CDR2 SVGAGI. The DNA of the CDR3 is TGTGCCAGCAGTTACTCGAGTGGGAGTGGCACTGAAGCTTTCTTT. Translating gives CASSYSSGSGTEAFF.

The chain recombines TRBV7-2 with TRBJ2-3; a weak D match, TRBD2 (6 bases). V dropped 3 bases and J dropped 1 base, with 11 bases sitting between them. The V gene's germline CDR1 is SGHTA and CDR2 FQGNSA. CDR3 length equals 15 residues. This CDR3 reads CASSLVGTRTDTQYF. In DNA form, the CDR3 reads TGTGCCAGCAGCTTGGTCGGGACTCGCACAGATACGCAGTATTTT.

The chain is built from TRBV9 and TRBJ2-2; perhaps TRBD1 as D (6 bases). The CDR3 contains 16 residues. CDR1 is SGDLS, CDR2 YYNGEE, per germline. Trimming cost V 0 bases and J 4 bases, with 13 bases left between them. The CDR3 nucleotides are TGTGCCAGCAGCGTAGATTCTTTAGGGGGCACCGGGGAGCTGTTTTTT. Translation gives CASSVDSLGGTGELFF.

The rearrangement links TRBV9 to TRBJ2-1; 7 bases map to TRBD2. The germline V gene has CDR1 SGDLS and CDR2 YYNGEE. The CDR3 consists of 15 residues. V dropped 4 bases and J dropped 2; count of bases not matched to a gene: 6. The CDR3, as DNA: TGTGCCAGCAGCAGACCCGGGACTACCTACAATGAGCAGTTCTTC. The encoded protein is CASSRPGTTYNEQFF.

The chain links TRBV6-6 to TRBJ2-1; 7 bases align to TRBD1. J gave up 0 bases and V 5 bases, and 4 bases lay outside the gene matches. CDR1 and CDR2 (germline): MNHNY, SVGAGI (reference sequence). The CDR3 sequence is 15 residues long. The CDR3 reads CASSTPGGSYNEQFF. CDR3 nucleotide sequence: TGTGCCAGCAGTACCCCAGGGGGCTCCTACAATGAGCAGTTCTTC.

The chain joins TRBV12-5 to TRBJ1-4; D unresolved. Deletions cut 4 bases from V and 7 bases from J, with 7 bases between. The CDR3 runs 12 residues. The germline V gene encodes CDR1 LGHNT and CDR2 FRNRAP. The CDR3 DNA follows: TGTGCTAGTGGTTCGTCCCGTGAAAAACTGTTTTTT. This sequence encodes CASGSSREKLFF.

The chain has TRBV3-1 (or the pseudogene TRBV3-2) and TRBJ1-1, with 8 bases lining up with TRBD1. V shed 0 bases and J 10 bases; nucleotides not matched to a gene: 7. Germline V lookup: CDR1 LGHDT, CDR2 YNNKEL (reference sequence). This CDR3 spans 14 amino acids. CDR3 sequence: CASSQDRGLSLAFF. DNA of the CDR3: TGTGCCAGCAGCCAAGACAGGGGGCTCAGTTTAGCTTTCTTT.

For this clone: Because it lacks the conserved phenylalanine or tryptophan at the end, this CDR3 is likely a read error. The DNA is left out, because the CDR3 cannot be placed on it with certainty; the CDR3 is given as TCRdb lists it. This chain uses TRBV14 with TRBJ2-3; TRBD1, as called in the table, went unchecked against the DNA. Germline CDR1 reads SGHDN; CDR2 reads FVKESK. The CDR3 has 11 residues if both end residues are counted. This chain's CDR3 is CASSHSQGGPR.

J is TRBJ1-2 and V is TRBV19; D gene ambiguous. This CDR3 region has 12 residues. CDR1 is LNHDA, CDR2 SQIVND, per germline (reference sequence). Trimming removed 6 bases from V and 4 bases from J, with 9 bases in between. As DNA, the CDR3 is TGTGCCAGTAGCCCAGTGGCCTATGGCTACACCTTC. It encodes CASSPVAYGYTF.

The chain couples TRBV5-1 to TRBJ2-1, with 10 bases identical to TRBD2. The CDR3 spans 15 residues. J was trimmed by 6 bases and V by 2 bases; bases with no gene match: 5. The germline V gene has CDR1 SGHRS and CDR2 YFSETQ. CDR3: CASSFTGTSANEQFF. In nucleotides, the CDR3 is TGCGCCAGCAGCTTTACCGGGACTAGCGCCAATGAGCAGTTCTTC.

This chain uses TRBV7-3 with TRBJ2-3; 7 nucleotides match TRBD2. After removal of 5 bases from V and 0 bases from J, the junction contained 14 bases not matched to a gene. Germline loops: CDR1 SGHTA, CDR2 FQGTGA. The CDR3 sequence is 18 residues long. The chain's CDR3 is CASSPTRASGTSTDTQYF. The DNA for the CDR3 is TGTGCCAGCAGCCCCACCCGGGCTAGCGGAACTAGCACAGATACGCAGTATTTT. Using reference TRBV7-3 and TRBJ2-3 for the parts outside the CDR3, the full variable domain is GAGVSQTPSNKVTEKGKYVELRCDPISGHTALYWYRQSLGQGPEFLIYFQGTGAADDSGLPNDRFFAVRPEGSVSTLKIQRTERGDSAVYLCASSPTRASGTSTDTQYFGPGTRLTVL.

The chain carries TRBV2 and TRBJ2-5; maybe TRBD2 (5 bases). From germline, CDR1 is SNHLY and CDR2 FYNNEI. The ends were cut back, 4 bases at V and 7 bases at J, with 22 bases in the middle. The CDR3 extends over 16 amino acids. CDR3 protein: CASSGLAADPIGTQYF. The DNA for the CDR3 is TGTGCCAGCAGTGGGCTCGCAGCGGATCCTATTGGGACCCAGTACTTC. The full variable domain, in which reference TRBV2 and TRBJ2-5 provide the parts outside the CDR3, is EPEVTQTPSHQVTQMGQEVILRCVPISNHLYFYWYRQILGQKVEFLVSFYNNEISEKSEIFDDQFSVERPDGSNFTLKIRSTKLEDSAMYFCASSGLAADPIGTQYFGPGTRLLVL.

This clone was found a few times. The chain combines TRBV5-1 with TRBJ2-2, with D tentatively TRBD1 (7 bases). This CDR3 region has 17 residues. Trimming removed 4 bases from V and 2 bases from J, with 18 bases in between. The germline V gene has CDR1 SGHRS and CDR2 YFSETQ. CDR3 coding DNA: TGCGCCAGCAGCCTAATTTCGCAGGGGGGAAACACCGGGGAGCTGTTTTTT. Translated, it gives CASSLISQGGNTGELFF.

The genes are TRBV19 and TRBJ2-3, with D perhaps matching TRBD2 (5 bases). The CDR3 is made up of 16 amino acids. Germline values: CDR1 LNHDA, CDR2 SQIVND (reference sequence). V lost 3 bases and J lost 3, with 16 bases in between. CDR3 coding DNA: TGTGCCAGTAGTATCTCCCGCGGCCAGCGGACAGATACGCAGTATTTT. This gives the protein CASSISRGQRTDTQYF.

The V and J genes are TRBV7-9 and TRBJ2-7; 12 nucleotides match TRBD2. Trimming removed 6 bases from V and 4 bases from J; junction bases left unmatched: 4. Per the germline V gene, CDR1 is SEHNR and CDR2 is FQNEAQ (reference sequence). This CDR3 region has 14 residues. The CDR3 reads CASRRTSGNYEQYF. Written as DNA, the CDR3 is TGTGCCAGCAGACGGACTAGCGGGAATTACGAGCAGTACTTC. Drawing the rest from reference TRBV7-9 and TRBJ2-7, the complete variable domain is DTGVSQNPRHKITKRGQNVTFRCDPISEHNRLYWYRQTLGQGPEFLTYFQNEAQLEKSRLLSDRFSAERPKGSFSTLEIQRTEQGDSAMYLCASRRTSGNYEQYFGPGTRLTVT.

Comments on this clone: One end of the junction fails to match germline, which may point to a read error. The chain uses TRBV20-1 and TRBJ1-4; D gene unclear. CDR1 and CDR2 from the germline V gene are DFQATT and SNEGSKA (reference sequence). This CDR3 has 11 residues. The CDR3 sequence is CSARAPQFLSF. The CDR3 bases are TGCAGTGCTAGAGCCCCCCAGTTCTTATCCTTT.

This sequence joins TRBV6-5 and TRBJ2-7; a weak D match, TRBD1 (5 bases). Trimming left V 5 bases short and J 3 bases short, with 14 bases between. The CDR3 has 14 amino acids. CDR1 MNHEY and CDR2 SVGAGI come from the germline V gene. DNA for the CDR3: TGTGCCAGCAGTATCAGGGTAGGAAGCTACGAGCAGTACTTC. Its protein product is CASSIRVGSYEQYF.

The chain couples TRBV28 to TRBJ2-2; D unresolved. Germline V gene sequence: CDR1 MDHEN, CDR2 SYDVKM. The CDR3 has 12 residues. Trimming left V 3 bases short and J 6 bases short, with 5 bases between. CDR3 loop: CASSFRAGELFF. For the CDR3, the DNA is TGTGCCAGCAGTTTTCGGGCCGGGGAGCTGTTTTTT.

The chain links TRBV3-1 (or the pseudogene TRBV3-2) to TRBJ1-2, with TRBD1 matching over 8 bases. The CDR3 contains 15 residues. The V gene end was trimmed by 1 base and the J gene end by 5 bases; junction bases not matched to a gene: 6. CDR1 is LGHDT and CDR2 is YNNKEL in the germline V gene (reference sequence). CDR3 sequence reads: CASSQGSGGAYGYTF. The CDR3 DNA sequence: TGTGCCAGCAGCCAAGGTTCAGGGGGCGCTTATGGCTACACCTTC.

CDR3 region: CASSLASVTKNIQYF. CDR3 nucleotide sequence: TGTGCCAGCAGCTTGGCCTCGGTGACCAAAAACATTCAGTACTTC. The chain is built from TRBV5-8 and TRBJ2-4; D is uncertain. CDR3 length: 15 amino acids. The germline V gene has CDR1 SGHTS and CDR2 YDEGEE. V lost 0 bases and J lost 2, with 9 bases in between.

J is TRBJ1-4 and V is TRBV5-6; 7 bases match TRBD1. Germline CDR1 and CDR2: SGHDT and YYEEEE. The CDR3 length is 15 residues. Unmatched junction bases numbered 10, after V lost 4 bases and J lost 7 bases. The CDR3 region has the DNA TGTGCCAGCAGCCCGAAGACAGGGATTTTTGAAAAACTGTTTTTT. This sequence encodes CASSPKTGIFEKLFF.

In DNA form, the CDR3 reads TGCGCCAGCAGCCGAGAGACAGGGGTCACTGAAGCTTTCTTT. Protein sequence: CASSRETGVTEAFF. This chain links TRBV4-3 with TRBJ1-1; TRBD1 matches at 8 bases. The CDR3 is 14 residues long. Unmatched junction bases numbered 5, after V lost 4 bases and J lost 4 bases. Germline V gene lookup returns CDR1 LGHNA and CDR2 YSLEER.

The CDR3 bases are TGCGCCAGCAGCTTGGGACAGCCCAATTCGGGCTACACCTTC. It encodes CASSLGQPNSGYTF. The gene calls are TRBV5-1 and TRBJ1-2, with TRBD1 as a possible D gene (5 bases). Germline CDR1 reads SGHRS; CDR2 reads YFSETQ. Trimming left V 0 bases short and J 8 bases short, with 14 bases between. The CDR3 consists of 14 residues.

The chain has TRBV5-1 and TRBJ1-2; D is undetermined. The CDR3 contains 14 residues. V lost 2 bases and J 4 bases, leaving 12 bases between the germline ends. Per the germline V gene, CDR1 is SGHRS and CDR2 is YFSETQ. CDR3 region: CASSLNGRTYGYTF. The CDR3 nucleotides are TGCGCCAGCAGCTTAAACGGTCGCACCTATGGCTACACCTTC.

The chain has TRBV19 and TRBJ2-2; 12 nucleotides match TRBD1. Germline CDR1 is LNHDA and CDR2 is SQIVND (reference sequence). The CDR3 is 14 amino acids. Unmatched junction bases numbered 5, after V lost 8 bases and J lost 7 bases. CDR3 sequence: CASGDRGRVGELFF. The DNA for the CDR3 is TGTGCCAGTGGGGACAGGGGGCGCGTCGGGGAGCTGTTTTTT. Full variable domain (outside the CDR3, taken from reference TRBV19 and TRBJ2-2): DGGITQSPKYLFRKEGQNVTLSCEQNLNHDAMYWYRQDPGQGLRLIYYSQIVNDFQKGDIAEGYSVSREKKESFPLTVTSAQKNPTAFYLCASGDRGRVGELFFGEGSRLTVL.

This chain uses TRBV19 with TRBJ2-7, with TRBD1 identical over 9 bases. CDR3 size: 14 residues. Germline V gene data show CDR1 as LNHDA and CDR2 as SQIVND (reference sequence). Trimming took 5 bases from V and 7 from J; bases not matched to a gene: 9. The CDR3 loop reads CASSGYRGPREQYF. The CDR3 bases are TGTGCCAGTAGTGGGTACAGGGGGCCGAGAGAGCAGTACTTC.

The chain has TRBV5-7 and TRBJ2-7; maybe TRBD2 (5 bases). TRBV5-7 is an ORF for which the function is uncertain. The germline V and J ends were trimmed by 1 base and 3 bases, with 14 bases remaining between them. The CDR3 has 15 residues. CDR3 sequence reads: CASSLSSRRGYEQYF. The CDR3 DNA sequence: TGTGCCAGCAGCTTGAGCTCCCGCCGGGGCTACGAGCAGTACTTC.